Sequencing of this T cell receptor beta chain was carried out in a study of CD8 T cells in ankylosing spondylitis. Study-level findings and limits: The clones that were linked to disease were reported to be significantly enriched in matched synovial fluid samples from ankylosing spondylitis patients.

TCRdb re-derived calls from the 5' RACE reads in MiXCR, one entry per CDR3 protein. The sample holds about 140,000 distinct CDR3 sequences, approximately 9.2% seen once. The germline CDR1 and CDR2 sequences are MNHEY and SMNVEV (reference sequence). V dropped 8 bases and J dropped 4; count of bases not matched to a gene: 3. CDR3 length: 13 residues. This clonotype was seen many times. The antigen remains unidentified. The receptor was isolated from a male donor with ankylosing spondylitis. V is TRBV27 and J is TRBJ2-3; TRBD1 matches at 10 bases. What was sequenced was synovial fluid, either unsorted or a sorted T cell fraction (not recorded which). The CDR3 region has the DNA TGTGCCAGCCGGGACAGGGGCCCAGATACGCAGTATTTT. Translating gives CASRDRGPDTQYF.